Each of the 18 T cell receptor beta chains below was sequenced from the same sample in a study of OX40 agonist ivuxolimab in advanced cancers. Libraries were made using the immunoSEQ multiplex PCR assay. Not all clones reach the TCRdb copy of this immuneACCESS table, which keeps in-frame sequences only. Checked studies attribute under half of the gap to unresolved V genes and leave the rest unexplained. The sample contains 100,000 or so clones, around 94% of them found a single time. The top ten clonotypes cover 0.15% to 0.2% of the sample. The material was CD4+ or CD8+ T cells sorted from blood, obtained in a trial of the OX40 agonist ivuxolimab. The receptors derive from an adult with an advanced solid tumor such as melanoma, head and neck, liver or kidney cancer.

The V and J genes are TRBV9 and TRBJ2-5; no clear D. The DNA end is a closer match to TRBJ2-7, so the J assignment may be wrong. The CDR3 has 15 residues. Germline loops: CDR1 SGDLS, CDR2 YYNGEE. The CDR3 DNA follows: TGTGCCAGCAGCGTAGGAACTACAGAGGACTACGAGCAGTACTTC. Its protein product is CASSVGTTEDYEQYF.

V is TRBV4-1 and J is TRBJ2-3, with 8 bases lining up with TRBD1. J gave up 0 bases and V 3 bases, and 11 bases lay outside the gene matches. The CDR3 spans 18 residues. Germline-derived CDR1 and CDR2 are MGHRA and YSYEKL. CDR3 sequence: CASSHNHWGQASTDTQYF. Written as DNA, the CDR3 is TGCGCCAGCAGCCACAATCATTGGGGACAGGCTAGCACAGATACGCAGTATTTT.

This clone has just one count. The rearrangement joins TRBV5-4 to TRBJ2-7, with TRBD1 matching over 8 bases. The CDR3 loop spans 14 amino acids. Trimming took 4 bases from V and 2 from J; bases not matched to a gene: 5. Germline CDR1 SGHNT, CDR2 YYREEE (reference sequence). The CDR3 here is CASSHPGQAYEQYF. The CDR3 bases are TGTGCCAGCAGCCACCCGGGACAGGCCTACGAGCAGTACTTC. The complete variable domain, with remaining parts taken from reference TRBV5-4 and TRBJ2-7, reads ETGVTQSPTHLIKTRGQQVTLRCSSQSGHNTVSWYQQALGQGPQFIFQYYREEENGRGNFPPRFSGLQFPNYSSELNVNALELDDSALYLCASSHPGQAYEQYFGPGTRLTVT.

The chain joins TRBV5-6 to TRBJ2-5; 9 bases line up with TRBD1. The V gene's germline CDR1 is SGHDT and CDR2 YYEEEE. The ends lost 1 base at V and 3 bases at J; junction bases unmatched: 4. The length of the CDR3 is 15 residues. The CDR3 region is CASSLWTGVKETQYF. The CDR3 DNA reads TGTGCCAGCAGCTTGTGGACAGGGGTCAAAGAGACCCAGTACTTC. Using reference TRBV5-6 and TRBJ2-5 for the parts outside the CDR3, the full variable domain is DAGVTQSPTHLIKTRGQQVTLRCSPKSGHDTVSWYQQALGQGPQFIFQYYEEEERQRGNFPDRFSGHQFPNYSSELNVNALLLGDSALYLCASSLWTGVKETQYFGPGTRLLVL.

This clone was seen once. The rearrangement links TRBV21-1 to TRBJ2-5; the table's D call, TRBD2, was not checked against the DNA. TRBV21-1 is an annotated pseudogene. The CDR3 is made up of 15 amino acids. In DNA, the CDR3 is TGTGCCAGCAGCAATAGTTTAGCGGGCTATGAGACCCAGTACTTC. It codes for CASSNSLAGYETQYF.

This chain uses TRBV5-6 with TRBJ2-7, with 7 bases aligning to TRBD2. In germline, CDR1 is SGHDT, CDR2 YYEEEE. V was pared by 1 base and J by 5 bases, with 3 bases of the junction left unmatched. This CDR3 comprises 13 residues. This chain's CDR3 is CASSLREAHEQYF. CDR3 in DNA: TGTGCCAGCAGCTTGCGGGAGGCCCACGAGCAGTACTTC.

This chain links TRBV9 with TRBJ1-1; D is possibly TRBD1 (6 bases). CDR3 length: 15 amino acids. From germline, CDR1 is SGDLS and CDR2 YYNGEE. Trimming pared 3 bases from V and 1 base from J, leaving 13 bases between. As DNA, the CDR3 is TGTGCCAGCAGCGCCCCCCCGACAGGGAACACTGAAGCTTTCTTT. Translation gives CASSAPPTGNTEAFF.

This chain links TRBV6-5 with TRBJ2-5; no firm D call. The ends were cut back, 6 bases at V and 5 bases at J, with 7 bases in the middle. There are 11 residues in the CDR3. Germline assignment: CDR1 MNHEY and CDR2 SVGAGI. The CDR3 sequence: CASSPGETQYF. CDR3 sequence (DNA): TGTGCCAGCAGCCCCGGGGAGACCCAGTACTTC.

The V gene is TRBV18, the J gene TRBJ2-5; D is perhaps TRBD1 or TRBD2 (6 bases each). Trimming took off 3 bases at V and 2 bases at J, with 16 bases between the two ends. This CDR3 has 16 residues. CDR1 is KGHSH, CDR2 LQKENI, per germline. CDR3 nucleotide sequence: TGTGCCAGCTCACCGCTTCCGACAGGACTACAAGAGACCCAGTACTTC. This translates into CASSPLPTGLQETQYF.

The chain recombines TRBV9 with TRBJ2-1, with 8 bases identical to TRBD2. There are 15 residues in the CDR3. Germline V gives CDR1 SGDLS, CDR2 YYNGEE. V gave up 4 bases and J gave up 7 bases; unmatched junction bases: 10. The CDR3 coding sequence is TGTGCCAGCAGCATCAGCGGGGGTCTGGGGAATGAGCAGTTCTTC. It translates to CASSISGGLGNEQFF.

The J gene is TRBJ2-7, the V gene TRBV15, with 7 nucleotides matching TRBD2. This CDR3 contains 15 residues. Germline CDR1 reads LNHNV; CDR2 reads YYDKDF (reference sequence). The V and J ends lost 0 bases and 1 base, in that order; junction bases with no gene match: 3. The CDR3 DNA sequence: TGTGCCACCAGCAGAGAGCCAGCGGGGTCCTACGAGCAGTACTTC. Its protein is CATSREPAGSYEQYF.

The chain has TRBV28 and TRBJ2-5; 8 bases align to TRBD1. The CDR3 spans 12 residues. Germline trimming cut 6 bases from V and 5 bases from J; bases unmatched to any gene: 2. Looked up from germline, CDR1 is MDHEN and CDR2 is SYDVKM. CDR3 residues: CASRRTGETQYF. The CDR3 DNA reads TGTGCCAGCAGGCGGACAGGGGAGACCCAGTACTTC.

This chain connects TRBV7-9 to TRBJ1-2; possibly TRBD1 for D (5 bases). The CDR3 has 15 residues. Germline V lookup: CDR1 SEHNR, CDR2 FQNEAQ (reference sequence). V was shortened by 1 base and J by 6 bases, with 15 bases between the two germline ends. The CDR3, as DNA: TGTGCCAGCAGCTTAGGGGGCAATGGTTGGGATGGCTACACCTTC. Residues: CASSLGGNGWDGYTF.

The rearrangement links TRBV4-1 to TRBJ2-3, with 7 bases aligning to TRBD2. Losses at the gene ends were 1 base for V and 3 bases for J; bases not matched to a gene: 4. From germline, CDR1 is MGHRA and CDR2 YSYEKL. The CDR3 has 15 amino acids. CDR3 nucleotide sequence: TGCGCCAGCAGCCAAGTCGGCGGGGGAACAGATACGCAGTATTTT. It encodes CASSQVGGGTDTQYF.

The rearrangement uses TRBV4-1 and TRBJ2-5, with 8 bases aligning to TRBD2. Germline assignment: CDR1 MGHRA and CDR2 YSYEKL. This CDR3 region has 16 residues. V was clipped by 4 bases and J by 5 bases; unmatched bases: 12. DNA of the CDR3: TGCGCCAGCAGCCCGAGTAGCGGGGCGGCTTGGGAGACCCAGTACTTC. This sequence encodes CASSPSSGAAWETQYF.

The chain couples TRBV7-9 to TRBJ1-2; no clear D gene. This CDR3 is built from 13 residues. Trimming left V 4 bases short and J 8 bases short, with 14 bases between. Per germline, CDR1 SEHNR and CDR2 FQNEAQ (reference sequence). The CDR3 nucleotides are TGTGCCAGCAGCTCCTGGGAAAGGGAAGGCTACACCTTC. This encodes CASSSWEREGYTF.

The chain recombines TRBV7-2 with TRBJ1-1; D is perhaps TRBD1 (6 bases). The CDR3 is 13 residues long. Germline lookup yields CDR1 SGHTA and CDR2 FQGNSA. V was cut by 7 bases and J by 8 bases, with 17 bases left in between. CDR3 coding DNA: TGTGCCAGCACCAAAGAGGGGGAATACGAAGCTTTCTTT. Translated, it gives CASTKEGEYEAFF.

The J gene is TRBJ1-2, the V gene TRBV6-5, with 7 bases lining up with TRBD1. Losses at the gene ends were 5 bases for V and 7 bases for J; bases not matched to a gene: 4. The germline V gene encodes CDR1 MNHEY and CDR2 SVGAGI. The CDR3 contains 12 residues. The CDR3 loop reads CASSDRAGGYTF. The DNA for the CDR3 is TGTGCCAGCAGTGACAGGGCGGGTGGCTACACCTTC.